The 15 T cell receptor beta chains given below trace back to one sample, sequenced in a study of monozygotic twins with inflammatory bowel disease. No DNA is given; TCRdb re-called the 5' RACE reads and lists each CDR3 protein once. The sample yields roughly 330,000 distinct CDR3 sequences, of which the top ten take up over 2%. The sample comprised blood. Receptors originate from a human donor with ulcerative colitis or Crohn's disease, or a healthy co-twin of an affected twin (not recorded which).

CDR3 amino acids: CAISESAGGPNEQFF. The chain uses TRBV10-3 and TRBJ2-1; TCRdb lists TRBD2, though no DNA is available to test this call. This CDR3 spans 15 amino acids. Germline values: CDR1 ENHRY, CDR2 SYGVKD.

CDR3 sequence: CASSYGQSSNQPQHF. V usage is TRBV5-6 and J usage is TRBJ1-5. CDR3 size: 15 residues. Germline V gene lookup returns CDR1 SGHDT and CDR2 YYEEEE.

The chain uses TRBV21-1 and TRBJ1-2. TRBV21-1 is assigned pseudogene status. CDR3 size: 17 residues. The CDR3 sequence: CASSKGRRAPPQYGYTF.

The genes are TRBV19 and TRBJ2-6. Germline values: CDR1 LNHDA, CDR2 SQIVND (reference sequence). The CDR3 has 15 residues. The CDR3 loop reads CASSILVSGANVLTF.

CDR3 loop: CASSQYRADMNTEAFF. The genes are TRBV12-3 or TRBV12-4 and TRBJ1-1; checking the TCRdb D call of TRBD1 is not possible without DNA. The length of the CDR3 is 16 residues.

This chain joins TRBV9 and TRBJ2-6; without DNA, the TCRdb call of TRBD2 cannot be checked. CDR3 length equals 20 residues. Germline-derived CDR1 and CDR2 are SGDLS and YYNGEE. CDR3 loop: CASSITYGRVEASGANVLTF.

The CDR3 here is CSVRLAGAYEQYF. The chain uses TRBV29-1 and TRBJ2-7; TCRdb reports TRBD2, a call that lacks DNA to check it against. Per the germline V gene, CDR1 is SQVTM and CDR2 is ANQGSEA. The CDR3 loop spans 13 amino acids.

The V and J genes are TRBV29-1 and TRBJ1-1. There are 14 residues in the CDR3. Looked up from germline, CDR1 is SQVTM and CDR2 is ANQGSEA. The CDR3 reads CSVEEGTSNTEAFF. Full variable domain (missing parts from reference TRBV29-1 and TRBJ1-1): SAVISQKPSRDICQRGTSLTIQCQVDSQVTMMFWYRQQPGQSLTLIATANQGSEATYESGFVIDKFPISRPNLTFSTLTVSNMSPEDSSIYLCSVEEGTSNTEAFFGQGTRLTVV.

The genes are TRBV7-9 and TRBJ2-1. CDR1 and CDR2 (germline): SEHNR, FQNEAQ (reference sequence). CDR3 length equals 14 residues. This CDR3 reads CASSFGRSYNEQFF.

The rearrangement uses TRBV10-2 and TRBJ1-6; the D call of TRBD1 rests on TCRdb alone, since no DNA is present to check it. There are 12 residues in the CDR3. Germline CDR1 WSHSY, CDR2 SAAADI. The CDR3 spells CASSGGGAALHF.

CDR3: CSVLPQGAGRVENYGYTF. The chain links TRBV29-1 to TRBJ1-2; no DNA is available, so the TRBD1 call from TCRdb remains unchecked. Looked up from germline, CDR1 is SQVTM and CDR2 is ANQGSEA. The CDR3 loop spans 18 amino acids.

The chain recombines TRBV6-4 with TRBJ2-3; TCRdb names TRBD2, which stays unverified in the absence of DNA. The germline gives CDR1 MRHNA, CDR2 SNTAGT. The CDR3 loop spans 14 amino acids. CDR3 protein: CASSAEAGGNTQYF.

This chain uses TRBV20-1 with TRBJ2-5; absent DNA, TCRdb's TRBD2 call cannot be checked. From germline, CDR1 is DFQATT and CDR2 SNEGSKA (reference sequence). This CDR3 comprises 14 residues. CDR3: CSATPPTSVETQYF.

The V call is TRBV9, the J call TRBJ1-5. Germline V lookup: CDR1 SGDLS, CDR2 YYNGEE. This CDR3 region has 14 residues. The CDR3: CASSVDFGNQPQHF.

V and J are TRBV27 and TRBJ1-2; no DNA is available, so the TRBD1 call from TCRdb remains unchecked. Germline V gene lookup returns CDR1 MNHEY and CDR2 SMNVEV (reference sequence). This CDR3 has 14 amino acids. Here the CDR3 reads CASSLGGAISGYTF.